This T cell receptor (beta chain) was obtained from a study of OX40 agonist ivuxolimab in advanced cancers. Profiled with immunoSEQ multiplex PCR; TCRdb holds only in-frame clones, not every one. The profile shows some 57,000 clones, 70% to 90% of them singletons. The starting material was CD4+ or CD8+ T cells sorted from blood, obtained in a trial of the OX40 agonist ivuxolimab. This clonotype was obtained from an adult with an advanced solid tumor such as melanoma, head and neck, liver or kidney cancer.

CDR3 region: CATSSYGSYTGELFF. The CDR3 coding sequence is TGTGCCACCAGCAGCTACGGGTCATACACCGGGGAGCTGTTTTTT. J is TRBJ2-2 and V is TRBV15; D is unresolved. V lost 3 bases, J lost 3 bases, and 11 bases lay in between. The CDR3 loop spans 15 amino acids. Germline V gives CDR1 LNHNV, CDR2 YYDKDF (reference sequence).